This T cell receptor beta chain is from a study of blood T cells in healthy people across ages. This clonotype came up once. What it binds is unknown. A sample-barcoded 5' primer and a J-beta primer mix were used in a second PCR of roughly 6 to 11 cycles. TCRdb re-called the 5' RACE reads through MiXCR, storing one row per CDR3 protein. The sample shows 600,000 or so distinct CDR3 sequences, about 30% of them seen only once. V shed 1 base and J 3 bases; nucleotides not matched to a gene: 0. Germline values: CDR1 SQVTM, CDR2 ANQGSEA. The CDR3 extends over 14 amino acids. Isolating PBMCs gave at least 6 million of these cells per sample. General study results and limits: CMV status of donors was not determined, possibly confounding expanded clonotype changes. It was the long-lived donors that had more naive CD4+ cells and higher diversity than aged donors.

This clonotype was sampled from a woman older than 75 in good health. Sample: blood. The V and J genes are TRBV29-1 and TRBJ2-2; 9 bases are shared with TRBD1. The CDR3 region is CSVEGTGDTGELFF. The DNA of the CDR3 is TGCAGCGTTGAAGGGACAGGGGACACCGGGGAGCTGTTTTTT.